This T cell receptor (beta chain) was obtained from a study of T cells in Graves' hyperthyroidism and ophthalmopathy. Amplification of TCR beta CDR3 regions was performed using RNA transcripts as template. TCR CDR3 underwent first-round RT-PCR with the HTBI primer set. TCRdb reprocessed the multiplex PCR reads via MiXCR and lists one record per CDR3 protein. This table holds about 590,000 distinct CDR3 sequences, approximately 15% found once. The germline V gene has CDR1 MGHRA and CDR2 YSYEKL. V was cut by 0 bases and J by 7 bases, with 10 bases left in between. CDR3 length: 13 residues. The table lists this clonotype with many counts.

The sequence derives from a woman between 18 and 29 years old with Graves' ophthalmopathy. The J gene is TRBJ2-7, the V gene TRBV4-1; no clear D. The sequenced material came from blood. Here the CDR3 DNA reads TGCGCCAGCAGCCAAGATCCAGGCTTTGAGCAGTACTTC. Translation: CASSQDPGFEQYF.